A selection of T cell receptor beta chains follows, all from one sample in a study of cytomegalovirus exposure and HLA in healthy donors. The protocol was immunoSEQ multiplex PCR, while the TCRdb copy is restricted to in-frame clones and leaves out a portion. This sample contains 45,000 to 55,000 clones. The specimen sequenced was PBMCs. These TCRs come from a woman aged 50 to 60 in good health and CMV-seropositive. Both conserved end residues are part of each CDR3. The D gene is left open where the match is weak.

v_gene	j_gene	d_gene	CDR3nt	CDR3aa
TRBV5-6	TRBJ2-7	TRBD1	TGTGCCAGCAGCTCCGGGACAGGGATCTACGAGCAGTACTTC	CASSSGTGIYEQYF
TRBV19	TRBJ1-1	NA	TGTGCCAGTAAGTTAGGGGTCATGAACACTGAAGCTTTCTTT	CASKLGVMNTEAFF
TRBV5-1	TRBJ2-1	NA	TGCGCCAGCATCCCGATGAGCGGCTCCTACAATGAGCAGTTCTTC	CASIPMSGSYNEQFF
TRBV5-1	TRBJ2-7	TRBD1	TGCGCCAGCAGCTTCGACAGGGGGGGGGAGCAGTACTTC	CASSFDRGGEQYF
TRBV7-9	TRBJ1-2	NA	TGTGCCAGCAGCTTCACGAGCTTCTATGGCTACACCTTC	CASSFTSFYGYTF
TRBV5-1	TRBJ2-5	NA	TGCGCCAGCAGCTACCGGACAGCTTCCGAGACCCAGTACTTC	CASSYRTASETQYF
TRBV28	TRBJ2-3	NA	TGTGCCAGCAGTTTAAGCAGCACAGATACGCAGTATTTT	CASSLSSTDTQYF
TRBV18	TRBJ1-2	NA	TGTGCCAGCTCACCGGCCGGACAGACAGCCTATGGCTACACCTTC	CASSPAGQTAYGYTF
TRBV6-5	TRBJ1-2	TRBD1	TGTGCCAGCAGTTACTCCGGGACAGGCGGTGGCTACACCTTC	CASSYSGTGGGYTF
TRBV28	TRBJ2-7	NA	TGTGCCAGCAGTCGAGGGGGGGTACGGGAGCAGTACTTC	CASSRGGVREQYF
TRBV5-1	TRBJ2-7	TRBD1	TGCGCCAGCAGCCCTTCACAGGGGACCGGCGAGCAGTACTTC	CASSPSQGTGEQYF
TRBV6-5	TRBJ1-5	NA	TGTGCCAGCAGTTACAGAGGGGAGGGTCAGCCCCAGCATTTT	CASSYRGEGQPQHF
TRBV4-1	TRBJ1-5	NA	TGCGCCAGCAGCCAAGATTTCGGTTTACAGCCCCAGCATTTT	CASSQDFGLQPQHF
TRBV5-1	TRBJ1-4	NA	TGCGCCAGCAGCGCTACAGGGTCAACTAATGAAAAACTGTTTTTT	CASSATGSTNEKLFF
TRBV4-1	TRBJ1-2	TRBD1	TGCGCCAGCAGCCCTCAACAGGGGCACTATGGCTACACCTTC	CASSPQQGHYGYTF
TRBV2	TRBJ2-7	TRBD1	TGTGCCAGCAGTGAGGTGGGACAGGCCTCCTACGAGCAGTACTTC	CASSEVGQASYEQYF
TRBV11-2	TRBJ2-7	NA	TGTGCCAGCAGCTCCACGGAGGACCTATCCTACGAGCAGTACTTC	CASSSTEDLSYEQYF
TRBV28	TRBJ2-6	TRBD1	TGTGCCAGCAGTGACAGGGGGCTGGGCTCTGGGGCCAACGTCCTGACTTTC	CASSDRGLGSGANVLTF
TRBV2	TRBJ1-4	TRBD1	TGTGCCAGCAGTGACGACAGGGGAGGGGAAAAACTGTTTTTT	CASSDDRGGEKLFF
TRBV28	TRBJ1-2	TRBD1	TGTGCCAGCAGCGGCCGGGACAGGGCTAACTATGGCTACACCTTC	CASSGRDRANYGYTF
TRBV9	TRBJ2-3	TRBD2	TGTGCCAGCAGCGCGGGCGGGGGGGCAGTCACAGATACGCAGTATTTT	CASSAGGGAVTDTQYF
TRBV9	TRBJ1-1	NA	TGTGCCAGCAGCCCGGGGAGGGCGGGAGCTTTCTTT	CASSPGRAGAFF
TRBV30	TRBJ2-7	TRBD1	TGTGCCTGGAGTCGACAGGGCTCCTACGAGCAGTACTTC	CAWSRQGSYEQYF
TRBV29-1	TRBJ1-2	TRBD1	TGCAGCGTTGAGAGGGGACAGAATGGCTACACCTTC	CSVERGQNGYTF
TRBV7-3	TRBJ1-5	NA	TGTGCCAGCAGCCCAGGGGGCAATCAGCCCCAGCATTTT	CASSPGGNQPQHF
TRBV10-2	TRBJ1-2	NA	TGCGCCAGCAGTGTCACGGGGGTGCCTGGCTACACCTTC	CASSVTGVPGYTF
TRBV1	TRBJ1-4	NA	TGCACCAGCAGCCGAGGACAGGCTGTGGGTGAAAAACTGTTTTTT	CTSSRGQAVGEKLFF
TRBV6-4	TRBJ2-2	TRBD1	TGTGCCAGCAGTAGAACCCAGGGGGCGGCGAACACCGGGGAGCTGTTTTTT	CASSRTQGAANTGELFF
TRBV7-2	TRBJ2-2	NA	TGTGCCAGCAGCTTAAGGGAGACCGGGGAGCTGTTTTTT	CASSLRETGELFF
TRBV30	TRBJ1-4	NA	TGTGCCTGGAGTGTACCGAGACAGGACATTGAAAAACTGTTTTTT	CAWSVPRQDIEKLFF
TRBV19	TRBJ2-7	TRBD2	TGTGCCAGTAGTAGAGCGGGATCCTCCTACGAGCAGTACTTC	CASSRAGSSYEQYF
TRBV6-1	TRBJ1-4	TRBD1	TGTGCCAGCAGTGGGCAGGGGGTAGGTGGGGAAAAACTGTTTTTT	CASSGQGVGGEKLFF
TRBV6-5	TRBJ1-6	NA	TGTGCCAGCAGTTGGGGACTTTCCTATAATTCACCCCTCCACTTT	CASSWGLSYNSPLHF
TRBV4-3	TRBJ2-7	NA	TGCGCCAGCAGCCAGGGGCTGGCCAACGAGCAGTGCTTC	CASSQGLANEQCF
TRBV18	TRBJ2-3	TRBD2	TGTGCCAGCTCAACGAGGACTAGCGGGGGGGGCACAGATACGCAGTATTTT	CASSTRTSGGGTDTQYF
TRBV4-1	TRBJ2-1	TRBD2	TGCGCCAGCAGCCAAATCCCGGGGACTAGCGGGAGGGAGGGCTCCTACAATGAGCAGTTCTTC	CASSQIPGTSGREGSYNEQFF
TRBV5-1	TRBJ2-7	NA	TGCGCCAGCAGCCCGACGGGTCGCAGCTCCTACGAGCAGTACTTC	CASSPTGRSSYEQYF
TRBV10-3	TRBJ1-3	NA	TGTGCCATCAGTGAGTCGACTCAGTCTGGAAACACCATATATTTT	CAISESTQSGNTIYF
TRBV9	TRBJ2-5	NA	TGTGCCAGCAGCGTCAGACGGGACCCGCAGGGGGAGACCCAGTACTTC	CASSVRRDPQGETQYF
TRBV6-5	TRBJ2-5	NA	TGTGCCAGCAGTTATCGGGAGAGGGAGACCCAGTACTTC	CASSYRERETQYF
TRBV30	TRBJ1-5	TRBD1	TGTGCCTGGAAAGGGGGCAGAGGCAATCAGCCCCAGCATTTT	CAWKGGRGNQPQHF
TRBV6-6	TRBJ1-5	NA	TGTGCCAGCAGTTATCGGGGAGTCGGCTCCAGTCAGCCCCAGCATTTT	CASSYRGVGSSQPQHF
TRBV25-1	TRBJ2-7	NA	TGTGCCAGCAGTCGACAGGTAGAGGGGGAGCAGTACTTC	CASSRQVEGEQYF
TRBV30	TRBJ2-3	NA	TGTGCCTGGAGTCCTGCGGGGTCCCCATATACGCAGTATTTT	CAWSPAGSPYTQYF
TRBV28	TRBJ1-2	TRBD1	TGTGCCAGCCAGACTGGAGGATCCAGGGGGCGAATCTCTGGCTACACCTTC	CASQTGGSRGRISGYTF
TRBV9	TRBJ2-5	NA	TGTGCCAGCAGCGTAGAACAGGGCCAGACCCAGTACTTC	CASSVEQGQTQYF
TRBV6-5	TRBJ1-5	NA	TGTGCCAGCAGTTCGACAGTCAAGGGCGCCAATCAGCCCCAGCATTTT	CASSSTVKGANQPQHF
TRBV28	TRBJ2-5	NA	TGTGCCAGCAGTATGGGGGGTCAGGCGAGAGAGACCCAGTACTTC	CASSMGGQARETQYF
TRBV19	TRBJ1-6	NA	TGTGCCAGTAACCTACGACAATCTGTTTCCTCTTCACCCCTCCACTTT	CASNLRQSVSSSPLHF
TRBV7-8	TRBJ1-2	TRBD1	TGTGCCAGCAGGTCGTACAGGGGGAACTATGGCTACACCTTC	CASRSYRGNYGYTF
TRBV29-1	TRBJ1-2	NA	TGCAGCGTTCTGGGGGCGGGTGGCTACACCTTC	CSVLGAGGYTF
TRBV7-2	TRBJ1-5	NA	TGTGCCAGCGGGGGGGGAGCTAATCAGCCCCAGCATTTT	CASGGGANQPQHF
TRBV6-1	TRBJ2-2	TRBD2	TGTGCCAGCAGTGGACTAGCGGGGGCTACCGGGGAGCTGTTTTTT	CASSGLAGATGELFF
TRBV19	TRBJ1-3	NA	TGTGCCAGTAGTTCCTCGACCATTCGGGTAAACACCATATATTTT	CASSSSTIRVNTIYF
TRBV20-1	TRBJ1-1	TRBD1	TGCAGTGCCCAGGGGGTCACTGAAGCTTTCTTT	CSAQGVTEAFF
TRBV9	TRBJ1-6	TRBD1	TGTGCCAGCAGCCCCCGGGACAGGGGAGGTAATTCACCCCTCCACTTT	CASSPRDRGGNSPLHF
TRBV7-2	TRBJ1-2	NA	TGTGCCAGCAGCTTAGAGCGTTATGGCTACACCTTC	CASSLERYGYTF
TRBV29-1	TRBJ1-4	TRBD1	TGCAGCGTGGCGGGACAGCTTAATGAAAAACTGTTTTTT	CSVAGQLNEKLFF
TRBV4-1	TRBJ1-2	TRBD1	TGCGCCAGCAGCCAAGACGGGACAGGGGGCGGCTACACCTTC	CASSQDGTGGGYTF